The 25 T cell receptor beta chains presented below share a single source sample, sequenced in a study of shared clonotypes between healthy human individuals. Only in-frame clones appear in the TCRdb table, and some are missing; sequencing was by immunoSEQ multiplex PCR. The repertoire holds over 2 million clones, over 85% seen once, with more than 0.1% in the top ten. The specimen sequenced was naive CD4+ T cells sorted from blood. Subset denoted: CD45RA+ positively selected. The source of these receptors is a man younger than 35 in good health.

The chain is built from TRBV10-3 and TRBJ1-1; D not certain. CDR1 and CDR2 (germline): ENHRY, SYGVKD. CDR3 length: 14 residues. Trimming took 3 bases from V and 1 from J, leaving 9 bases between them. CDR3 DNA sequence: TGTGCCATCAGTGAAGTTTCGAGGAACACTGAAGCTTTCTTT. Its protein is CAISEVSRNTEAFF.

V and J are TRBV15 and TRBJ2-7; 8 bases match TRBD1. The CDR3 is 19 amino acids. Germline V gene lookup returns CDR1 LNHNV and CDR2 YYDKDF (reference sequence). Trimming removed 5 bases from V and 0 bases from J; junction bases left unmatched: 18. The CDR3 is CATSSRTGLLTFHSYEQYF. CDR3 bases: TGTGCCACCAGCTCTCGGACAGGGCTACTCACTTTCCACTCCTACGAGCAGTACTTC.

This sequence joins TRBV28 and TRBJ1-2; maybe TRBD1 (6 bases). V was pared by 8 bases and J by 8 bases, with 15 bases between. The CDR3 spans 12 residues. Germline lookup yields CDR1 MDHEN and CDR2 SYDVKM. In nucleotides, the CDR3 is TGTGCCAGCGGCCAGGGGAGGAACGGCTACACCTTC. Translation gives CASGQGRNGYTF.

The V call is TRBV5-4, the J call TRBJ2-2; the D gene is possibly TRBD2 (5 bases). Per germline, CDR1 SGHNT and CDR2 YYREEE (reference sequence). The CDR3 sequence is 14 residues long. V was trimmed by 4 bases and J by 4 bases, leaving 11 bases between them. CDR3 in DNA: TGTGCCAGCAGCCTGGGAGTGGGCACCGGGGAGCTGTTTTTT. Its translation: CASSLGVGTGELFF.

This chain links TRBV2 with TRBJ2-7, with D hard to call. This CDR3 comprises 15 residues. Germline V CDR1 and CDR2: SNHLY, FYNNEI. Trimming shortened V by 2 bases and J by 3 bases, and 14 bases separated the two germline ends. CDR3 loop: CASSENGQAYYEQYF. CDR3 nucleotide sequence: TGTGCCAGCAGTGAAAACGGGCAGGCGTACTACGAGCAGTACTTC.

The rearrangement joins TRBV7-9 to TRBJ2-7; 7 positions agree with TRBD1. Germline V gives CDR1 SEHNR, CDR2 FQNEAQ (reference sequence). This CDR3 has 13 amino acids. V trimming: 5 bases; J trimming: 5 bases; junction bases outside the gene matches: 6. Here the CDR3 reads CASSRGQVDEQYF. CDR3 nucleotides: TGTGCCAGCAGCCGCGGACAGGTAGACGAGCAGTACTTC. The entire variable domain, with the rest obtained from reference TRBV7-9 and TRBJ2-7, is as follows: DTGVSQNPRHKITKRGQNVTFRCDPISEHNRLYWYRQTLGQGPEFLTYFQNEAQLEKSRLLSDRFSAERPKGSFSTLEIQRTEQGDSAMYLCASSRGQVDEQYFGPGTRLTVT.

This sequence joins TRBV2 and TRBJ2-3; TRBD1 might be the D (5 bases). This CDR3 is built from 15 residues. The germline CDR1 and CDR2 sequences are SNHLY and FYNNEI. V was pared by 5 bases and J by 0 bases, with 12 bases between. The CDR3 region is CASSPTGMSTDTQYF. The CDR3 coding sequence is TGTGCCAGCAGTCCTACAGGTATGAGCACAGATACGCAGTATTTT. Full variable domain (missing parts from reference TRBV2 and TRBJ2-3): EPEVTQTPSHQVTQMGQEVILRCVPISNHLYFYWYRQILGQKVEFLVSFYNNEISEKSEIFDDQFSVERPDGSNFTLKIRSTKLEDSAMYFCASSPTGMSTDTQYFGPGTRLTVL.

DNA for the CDR3: TGTGCCAGCAGCCAGGGACAGTCAAATGAGCAGTTCTTC. Translation gives CASSQGQSNEQFF. The rearrangement joins TRBV5-6 to TRBJ2-1; 7 nucleotides agree with TRBD1. V gave up 4 bases and J gave up 7 bases; unmatched junction bases: 5. CDR1 and CDR2 from the germline V gene are SGHDT and YYEEEE. The CDR3 extends over 13 amino acids.

Of note for this clone: The same CDR3 can be traced to other DNA sequences in this sample. V and J are TRBV2 and TRBJ1-5, with D possibly matching TRBD1 (6 bases). V was pared by 4 bases and J by 4 bases, with 8 bases between. Per the germline V gene, CDR1 is SNHLY and CDR2 is FYNNEI. This CDR3 comprises 13 residues. CDR3 DNA sequence: TGTGCCAGCAGTGCAAGGGGGAATCAGCCCCAGCATTTT. This gives the protein CASSARGNQPQHF.

The chain is built from TRBV4-1 and TRBJ2-1; TRBD2 matches at 14 bases. J gave up 8 bases and V 5 bases, and 11 bases lay outside the gene matches. CDR1 is MGHRA, CDR2 YSYEKL, per germline. CDR3 size: 17 residues. CDR3 coding DNA: TGCGCCAGCAGCTCCGGGACTAGCGGGGGCGGCCGGGATGAGCAGTTCTTC. Its translation: CASSSGTSGGGRDEQFF.

The V call is TRBV19, the J call TRBJ1-1; possibly TRBD1 for D (6 bases). Per the germline V gene, CDR1 is LNHDA and CDR2 is SQIVND (reference sequence). The ends were cut back, 5 bases at V and 3 bases at J, with 16 bases in the middle. The CDR3 is made up of 15 amino acids. CDR3 sequence reads: CASSAYRAVDTEAFF. In DNA, the CDR3 is TGTGCCAGTAGTGCGTACAGGGCAGTCGACACTGAAGCTTTCTTT.

V gene TRBV7-9 combines with J gene TRBJ2-1, with 9 bases aligning to TRBD1. Per germline, CDR1 SEHNR and CDR2 FQNEAQ (reference sequence). The CDR3 loop spans 14 amino acids. Trimming removed 5 bases from V and 2 bases from J; junction bases left unmatched: 1. The CDR3 loop is CASSGDRAYNEQFF. CDR3 DNA sequence: TGTGCCAGCAGCGGGGACAGGGCCTACAATGAGCAGTTCTTC.

The chain links TRBV7-8 to TRBJ1-1, with 9 bases lining up with TRBD1. V was clipped by 4 bases and J by 0 bases; unmatched bases: 3. The CDR3 totals 15 residues. Germline CDR1 and CDR2: SGHVS and FQNEAQ. CDR3 sequence (DNA): TGTGCCAGCAGCTCGGGACAGGGCATGAACACTGAAGCTTTCTTT. It is translated as CASSSGQGMNTEAFF.

Comment on this clone: This same CDR3 is encoded by further DNA sequences in the sample. The chain employs TRBV30 and TRBJ2-3; a weak D match, TRBD1 (6 bases). CDR1 is GTSNPN and CDR2 is SVGIG in the germline V gene (reference sequence). V lost 0 bases and J 1 base, leaving 8 bases between the germline ends. This CDR3 has 14 residues. The CDR3 DNA reads as TGTGCCTGGAGTGTTAAGGGGGGCACAGATACGCAGTATTTT. Translating gives CAWSVKGGTDTQYF. The full variable domain, rest sourced from reference TRBV30 and TRBJ2-3, is SQTIHQWPATLVQPVGSPLSLECTVEGTSNPNLYWYRQAAGRGLQLLFYSVGIGQISSEVPQNLSASRPQDRQFILSSKKLLLSDSGFYLCAWSVKGGTDTQYFGPGTRLTVL.

This CDR3 is CAWSVPIPGGSLSEAFF. CDR3 DNA sequence: TGTGCCTGGAGTGTTCCCATTCCGGGGGGCAGTTTGTCTGAAGCTTTCTTT. The J gene is TRBJ1-1, the V gene TRBV30; D is possibly TRBD1 (6 bases). Germline CDR1 is GTSNPN and CDR2 is SVGIG (reference sequence). The CDR3 is 17 residues long. Trimming took off 0 bases at V and 6 bases at J, with 23 bases between the two ends.

The V gene is TRBV19, the J gene TRBJ2-1; 7 bases line up with TRBD2. The CDR3 sequence is 15 residues long. The trim removed 6 bases at V and 2 bases at J, leaving 7 bases unmatched. The germline gives CDR1 LNHDA, CDR2 SQIVND (reference sequence). CDR3 region: CASSQLALPYNEQFF. DNA for the CDR3: TGTGCCAGTAGCCAACTAGCGTTACCCTACAATGAGCAGTTCTTC.

This clone appeared once. The genes are TRBV7-6 and TRBJ2-7; D is unresolved. Germline V gives CDR1 SGHVS, CDR2 FNYEAQ. The CDR3 covers 12 residues. Trimming took 5 bases from V and 4 from J, leaving 9 bases between them. The CDR3 spells CASSPSVYEQYF. The CDR3 DNA reads as TGTGCCAGCAGCCCCTCAGTGTACGAGCAGTACTTC.

This rearrangement joins TRBV6-5 to TRBJ2-1; 9 bases map to TRBD2. The CDR3 consists of 16 residues. Germline V gene lookup returns CDR1 MNHEY and CDR2 SVGAGI. V lost 1 base, J lost 4 bases, and 5 bases stayed unmatched. The CDR3 sequence: CASSYLASGDYNEQFF. The CDR3 nucleotides read TGTGCCAGCAGTTACTTGGCTAGCGGGGATTACAATGAGCAGTTCTTC.

This chain connects TRBV5-6 to TRBJ1-6; no clear D gene. V dropped 0 bases and J dropped 7 bases, with 11 bases sitting between them. The germline CDR1 and CDR2 sequences are SGHDT and YYEEEE. This CDR3 has 15 residues. CDR3 protein: CASSLGGMGNSPLHF. CDR3 nucleotides: TGTGCCAGCAGCTTGGGCGGGATGGGGAATTCACCCCTCCACTTT. Full variable domain (rest looked up from reference TRBV5-6 and TRBJ1-6): DAGVTQSPTHLIKTRGQQVTLRCSPKSGHDTVSWYQQALGQGPQFIFQYYEEEERQRGNFPDRFSGHQFPNYSSELNVNALLLGDSALYLCASSLGGMGNSPLHFGNGTRLTVT.

This clone was found once. The chain joins TRBV5-1 to TRBJ2-1; the match to TRBD1 covers 7 bases. This CDR3 spans 13 amino acids. Germline CDR1 and CDR2: SGHRS and YFSETQ. V was pared by 2 bases and J by 6 bases, with 2 bases of the junction left unmatched. DNA for the CDR3: TGCGCCAGCAGCTTTGGGACAGTCAATGAGCAGTTCTTC. The encoded protein is CASSFGTVNEQFF. Complete variable domain (other parts from reference TRBV5-1 and TRBJ2-1): KAGVTQTPRYLIKTRGQQVTLSCSPISGHRSVSWYQQTPGQGLQFLFEYFSETQRNKGNFPGRFSGRQFSNSRSEMNVSTLELGDSALYLCASSFGTVNEQFFGPGTRLTVL.

The chain employs TRBV7-2 and TRBJ1-4; D remains unclear. Trimming cost V 5 bases and J 3 bases, with 16 bases left between them. The CDR3 has 16 residues. Germline CDR1 and CDR2: SGHTA and FQGNSA. CDR3 sequence reads: CASSPGPAASNEKLFF. In nucleotides, the CDR3 is TGTGCCAGCAGCCCCGGCCCGGCAGCATCTAATGAAAAACTGTTTTTT.

The rearrangement joins TRBV5-1 to TRBJ1-1; D might be TRBD1 (5 bases). CDR1 is SGHRS and CDR2 is YFSETQ in the germline V gene. V lost 0 bases to trimming and J lost 4 bases, with 7 bases between them. The CDR3 is 13 amino acids. As DNA, the CDR3 is TGCGCCAGCAGCTTGGAGGGGACCACTGAAGCTTTCTTT. This encodes CASSLEGTTEAFF.

This chain uses TRBV4-1 with TRBJ2-7; D not resolved. Per the germline V gene, CDR1 is MGHRA and CDR2 is YSYEKL. The length of the CDR3 is 15 residues. Trimming removed 4 bases at V and 6 bases at J, with 19 bases between. The CDR3 DNA is TGCGCCAGCAGCCCGGCCCCAAGAGGCTTGGGCGAGCAGTACTTC. It is translated as CASSPAPRGLGEQYF.

To note about this clone: The sample has other DNA sequences that encode this CDR3 too. The CDR3 DNA follows: TGTGCCAGCAGTTACAGGGACAGGGGTTACGAGCAGTACTTC. Translation: CASSYRDRGYEQYF. The chain joins TRBV6-5 to TRBJ2-7; 10 bases agree with TRBD1. Germline V CDR1 and CDR2: MNHEY, SVGAGI. The junction had 2 bases not matched to a gene; V was cut back by 2 bases and J by 4 bases. This CDR3 is 14 amino acids long.

This CDR3 is CASSQDKGEKRYEQYF. The CDR3 coding sequence is TGTGCCAGCAGCCAAGATAAAGGGGAGAAACGCTACGAGCAGTACTTC. The chain combines TRBV4-2 with TRBJ2-7, with D possibly being TRBD1 or TRBD2 (5 bases each). Germline CDR1 is LGHNA and CDR2 is YNFKEQ. This CDR3 is 16 amino acids long. The germline V and J ends were trimmed by 0 bases and 3 bases, with 15 bases remaining between them.